Below are 24 T cell receptor beta chains sequenced from a single sample in a study of neurological immune-mediated disorders. TCRdb used MiXCR to reprocess the 5' RACE reads, holding one entry per CDR3 protein. The sample consists of 80,000 or so distinct CDR3 sequences, about 9.5% of them appearing once. The sequencing sample was made of PBMCs. The receptors stem from a man aged 45 to 65 in good health.

This clonotype occurred many times. The rearrangement links TRBV20-1 to TRBJ1-5, with 8 bases fitting TRBD1. The germline V gene encodes CDR1 DFQATT and CDR2 SNEGSKA (reference sequence). The CDR3 is 16 amino acids. V was clipped by 0 bases and J by 4 bases; unmatched bases: 8. CDR3 sequence (DNA): TGCAGTGCTAGAGATCCCCAGGGGGCAGTAAATCAGCCCCAGCATTTT. Amino acid sequence: CSARDPQGAVNQPQHF.

This clonotype was seen repeatedly, ten times or more. The chain uses TRBV5-1 and TRBJ2-2; D might be TRBD1 (5 bases). The V gene lost 3 bases and the J gene lost 1 base, with 7 bases spanning the gap. This CDR3 is 14 amino acids long. Looked up from germline, CDR1 is SGHRS and CDR2 is YFSETQ. CDR3 sequence: CASSSQGNTGELFF. CDR3 nucleotide sequence: TGCGCCAGCAGCTCGCAGGGGAACACCGGGGAGCTGTTTTTT.

This clonotype was recorded at least ten times. V gene TRBV7-2 combines with J gene TRBJ1-6, with 9 bases that match TRBD1. The CDR3 runs 16 residues. The V gene's germline CDR1 is SGHTA and CDR2 FQGNSA. V lost 5 bases and J lost 10; bases outside the gene matches: 12. CDR3 sequence reads: CASSARTGALGSPLHF. The CDR3 DNA follows: TGTGCCAGCAGCGCCCGGACAGGGGCTTTAGGATCACCCCTCCACTTT. The variable domain in full, with the rest retrieved from reference TRBV7-2 and TRBJ1-6, is GAGVSQSPSNKVTEKGKDVELRCDPISGHTALYWYRQSLGQGLEFLIYFQGNSAPDKSGLPSDRFSAERTGGSVSTLTIQRTQQEDSAVYLCASSARTGALGSPLHFGNGTRLTVT.

This clonotype has at least ten counts. This sequence joins TRBV5-1 and TRBJ2-2; 8 nucleotides match TRBD1. Germline lookup yields CDR1 SGHRS and CDR2 YFSETQ. With V trimmed by 7 bases and J by 0 bases, 5 bases remained unmatched. The CDR3 loop spans 15 amino acids. The CDR3 sequence: CASVTGGPNTGELFF. The CDR3 DNA reads TGCGCCAGCGTCACAGGGGGACCGAACACCGGGGAGCTGTTTTTT. Using reference TRBV5-1 and TRBJ2-2 for the parts outside the CDR3, the full variable domain is KAGVTQTPRYLIKTRGQQVTLSCSPISGHRSVSWYQQTPGQGLQFLFEYFSETQRNKGNFPGRFSGRQFSNSRSEMNVSTLELGDSALYLCASVTGGPNTGELFFGEGSRLTVL.

This clonotype was counted many times. J is TRBJ2-1 and V is TRBV7-7, with a weak D call TRBD2 (6 bases). The CDR3 covers 14 residues. CDR1 is SSHAT, CDR2 FNYEAQ, per germline (reference sequence). V was pared by 3 bases and J by 3 bases, with 9 bases between. CDR3 protein: CASSLEGDYNEQFF. In DNA, the CDR3 is TGTGCCAGCAGCTTGGAGGGAGACTACAATGAGCAGTTCTTC. The variable domain in full, with the rest retrieved from reference TRBV7-7 and TRBJ2-1, is GAGVSQSPRYKVTKRGQDVTLRCDPISSHATLYWYQQALGQGPEFLTYFNYEAQPDKSGLPSDRFSAERPEGSISTLTIQRTEQRDSAMYRCASSLEGDYNEQFFGPGTRLTVL.

This clonotype has only one observation. The chain uses TRBV5-1 and TRBJ2-1; no definite D call. The germline V and J ends were trimmed by 3 bases and 0 bases, with 13 bases remaining between them. The V gene's germline CDR1 is SGHRS and CDR2 YFSETQ. The CDR3 loop spans 16 amino acids. The CDR3 DNA is TGCGCCAGCAGCTCGCAACCGATAAGCTCCTACAATGAGCAGTTCTTC. Translated, it gives CASSSQPISSYNEQFF.

In this sample, this clonotype turned up many times. V usage is TRBV20-1 and J usage is TRBJ2-5, with a tentative D call TRBD2 (5 bases). V gave up 5 bases and J gave up 5 bases, with 6 bases separating them. The CDR3 runs 10 residues. The germline V gene encodes CDR1 DFQATT and CDR2 SNEGSKA (reference sequence). The chain's CDR3 is CSARDETQYF. The CDR3 DNA sequence: TGCAGTGCTCGGGATGAGACCCAGTACTTC.

This clonotype appeared many times. The chain has TRBV20-1 and TRBJ2-7, with a tentative D call TRBD2 (5 bases). The CDR3 has 11 amino acids. Trimming cost V 4 bases and J 3 bases, with 7 bases left between them. The germline gives CDR1 DFQATT, CDR2 SNEGSKA (reference sequence). The CDR3 DNA is TGCAGTGCTACCACTAGCTACGAGCAGTACTTC. Translating it yields CSATTSYEQYF.

This clonotype was picked up many times. The J gene is TRBJ1-1, the V gene TRBV5-1, with D possibly being TRBD1 (5 bases). In germline, CDR1 is SGHRS, CDR2 YFSETQ. This CDR3 spans 12 amino acids. The V gene lost 0 bases and the J gene lost 8 bases, with 8 bases spanning the gap. The CDR3 here is CASSLGQSEAFF. The CDR3 coding sequence is TGCGCCAGCAGCTTGGGACAGAGCGAAGCTTTCTTT.

This clonotype was found many times. CDR3 loop: CASSQPAGGSYGYTF. CDR3 nucleotides: TGTGCCAGCAGCCAACCCGCGGGGGGATCCTACGGCTACACCTTC. The V and J genes are TRBV12-3 or TRBV12-4 and TRBJ1-2; possible D gene TRBD1, 5 bases. The CDR3 sequence is 15 residues long. Trimming shortened V by 6 bases and J by 8 bases, and 22 bases separated the two germline ends.

This clonotype occurred many times. CDR3 sequence: CSVSSRGFWYF. Written as DNA, the CDR3 is TGCAGCGTTTCCTCCCGCGGCTTTTGGTACTTC. The gene calls are TRBV29-1 and TRBJ2-7, with D unclear. Trimming shortened V by 5 bases and J by 12 bases, and 17 bases separated the two germline ends. Germline loops: CDR1 SQVTM, CDR2 ANQGSEA. This CDR3 is 11 amino acids long.

This clonotype was detected ten times or more. The V call is TRBV7-2, the J call TRBJ2-7; the D gene is possibly TRBD2 (5 bases). With 5 bases removed from V and 3 bases from J, the gap between germline ends came to 17 bases. Germline-derived CDR1 and CDR2 are SGHTA and FQGNSA. The CDR3 is 15 residues long. DNA for the CDR3: TGTGCCAGCAGCCGCCGGGGTGGCGCAAACTACGAGCAGTACTTC. This codes for CASSRRGGANYEQYF. The variable domain in full, completed from reference TRBV7-2 and TRBJ2-7, reads GAGVSQSPSNKVTEKGKDVELRCDPISGHTALYWYRQSLGQGLEFLIYFQGNSAPDKSGLPSDRFSAERTGGSVSTLTIQRTQQEDSAVYLCASSRRGGANYEQYFGPGTRLTVT.

This clonotype was recorded many times. Written as DNA, the CDR3 is TGTGCCAGCAGTTATGGTGGACCCGGGGGGACCCAGTACTTC. Its translation is CASSYGGPGGTQYF. This chain uses TRBV6-2 or TRBV6-3 with TRBJ2-5, with TRBD2 as a possible D gene (6 bases). V dropped 3 bases and J dropped 7 bases, with 15 bases sitting between them. The CDR3 loop spans 14 amino acids. The germline V gene encodes CDR1 MNHEY and CDR2 SVGEGT.

This rearrangement joins TRBV5-5 to TRBJ1-5; perhaps TRBD1 as D (5 bases). Trimming took off 3 bases at V and 9 bases at J, with 16 bases between the two ends. The CDR3 extends over 14 amino acids. Germline V gene data show CDR1 as SGHKS and CDR2 as YYEKEE (reference sequence). The CDR3 is CASSWEPLGGPQHF. Written as DNA, the CDR3 is TGTGCCAGCAGCTGGGAGCCCCTCGGGGGGCCCCAGCATTTT.

This clonotype was detected many times. The rearrangement joins TRBV5-1 to TRBJ1-2; D is undetermined. V was pared by 5 bases and J by 0 bases, with 20 bases between. The CDR3 loop spans 17 amino acids. CDR1 SGHRS and CDR2 YFSETQ come from the germline V gene. CDR3 coding DNA: TGCGCCAGCAGGTCCCGGGGTCTCCCGGGAGCTAACTATGGCTACACCTTC. Translated, it gives CASRSRGLPGANYGYTF.

This clonotype occurred many times. The chain uses TRBV28 and TRBJ1-3; D is uncertain. The CDR3 has 15 residues. Germline V lookup: CDR1 MDHEN, CDR2 SYDVKM. Trimming cost V 2 bases and J 0 bases, with 8 bases left between them. CDR3 in DNA: TGTGCCAGCAGTTTAACAGTCTTCTCTGGAAACACCATATATTTT. Translating gives CASSLTVFSGNTIYF.

There are many counts of this clonotype. V usage is TRBV29-1 and J usage is TRBJ2-3; D not resolved. Deletions cut 8 bases from V and 0 bases from J, with 18 bases between. The CDR3 consists of 15 residues. In germline, CDR1 is SQVTM, CDR2 ANQGSEA. The CDR3 sequence is CSHYGTGFSTDTQYF. In nucleotides, the CDR3 is TGCAGCCATTATGGCACCGGCTTTAGCACAGATACGCAGTATTTT.

V gene TRBV24-1 combines with J gene TRBJ2-1; 8 positions match TRBD2. The ends lost 4 bases at V and 7 bases at J; junction bases unmatched: 8. The CDR3 runs 15 residues. Germline V gene lookup returns CDR1 KGHDR and CDR2 SFDVKD. Here the CDR3 reads CATSDSGRRRNEQFF. The CDR3 coding sequence is TGTGCCACCAGTGACAGCGGGAGAAGGAGGAATGAGCAGTTCTTC.

This chain joins TRBV3-1 and TRBJ1-6; a weak D match, TRBD1 (5 bases). V lost 1 base and J 7 bases, leaving 11 bases between the germline ends. The CDR3 runs 15 residues. CDR1 and CDR2 from the germline V gene are LGHDT and YNNKEL (reference sequence). CDR3 amino acids: CASSQGDGDNSPLHF. Written as DNA, the CDR3 is TGTGCCAGCAGCCAAGGGGACGGGGACAATTCACCCCTCCACTTT.

This clonotype was found many times. The V and J genes are TRBV7-2 and TRBJ2-7, with D possibly being TRBD2 (6 bases). CDR1 and CDR2 (germline): SGHTA, FQGNSA. The germline V and J ends were trimmed by 5 bases and 5 bases, with 10 bases remaining between them. The CDR3 sequence is 12 residues long. This CDR3 reads CASSMTSHEQYF. In nucleotides, the CDR3 is TGTGCCAGCAGCATGACTAGTCACGAGCAGTACTTC.

This clonotype was seen many times. The rearrangement links TRBV5-1 to TRBJ2-7, with D tentatively TRBD1 or TRBD2 (5 bases each). This CDR3 has 14 amino acids. With 4 bases removed from V and 5 bases from J, the gap between germline ends came to 16 bases. The germline gives CDR1 SGHRS, CDR2 YFSETQ. The CDR3 DNA follows: TGCGCCAGCAGCATGGGAGAACAGGTCCACGAGCAGTACTTC. Protein sequence: CASSMGEQVHEQYF.

The chain is built from TRBV21-1 and TRBJ2-7; the table's D call, TRBD2, has no DNA check behind it. TRBV21-1 is reported as a pseudogene. The CDR3 runs 13 residues. As DNA, the CDR3 is TGTGCCAGAGAGCGGGAGTTACGGTGCGAGCAGTACTTC. Encoded protein: CARERELRCEQYF.

This clonotype was picked up many times. The chain recombines TRBV4-3 with TRBJ2-3, with D possibly being TRBD1 or TRBD2 (5 bases each). Germline loops: CDR1 LGHNA, CDR2 YSLEER. The CDR3 has 17 amino acids. Trimming removed 1 base at V and 0 bases at J, with 14 bases between. This CDR3 is CASSQGTRGVSTDTQYF. The CDR3 DNA follows: TGCGCCAGCAGCCAAGGGACCCGAGGGGTGAGCACAGATACGCAGTATTTT.

This clonotype was seen ten or more times. CDR3 protein: CASSFSPTRGTEAFF. The CDR3 bases are TGTGCCAGCAGTTTCTCACCGACTCGGGGGACTGAAGCTTTCTTT. This chain connects TRBV6-2 or TRBV6-3 to TRBJ1-1; D is perhaps TRBD1 (5 bases). This CDR3 region has 15 residues. Germline assignment: CDR1 MNHEY and CDR2 SVGEGT. Trimming removed 4 bases at V and 5 bases at J, with 17 bases between.